These 15 T cell receptor beta chains share one sample of origin, sequenced in a study of shared clonotypes between healthy human individuals. The data were produced by immunoSEQ multiplex PCR, yet TCRdb's version contains in-frame clones alone and is incomplete. The sample consists of some 600,000 clones, around 96% of them appearing once. Positive CCR7 selection of CD45RO-negative cells yielded the naive CD8 cells, and terminally differentiated effector memory CD45RA+ cells were excluded. Sequenced sample: naive CD8+ T cells sorted from blood. All receptors derive from a woman in her twenties or thirties in good health.

The chain employs TRBV27 and TRBJ1-1, with 7 bases that match TRBD1. CDR3 length: 15 residues. Trimming at V came to 6 bases and at J to 3 bases, leaving 10 bases not matched to a gene. Germline V lookup: CDR1 MNHEY, CDR2 SMNVEV (reference sequence). The DNA of the CDR3 is TGTGCCAGCAGACGGGACAGCGGCCCGCACACTGAAGCTTTCTTT. It specifies CASRRDSGPHTEAFF.

Here the CDR3 DNA reads TGTGCCAGCAGCTTAGGCGGGAGCTCAGATACGCAGTATTTT. This gives the protein CASSLGGSSDTQYF. The rearrangement links TRBV13 to TRBJ2-3, with D possibly TRBD2 on 6 matching bases. The germline gives CDR1 PRHDT, CDR2 FYEKMQ (reference sequence). V shed 0 bases and J shed 4 bases, with 8 bases lying between them. The CDR3 contains 14 residues.

V usage is TRBV28 and J usage is TRBJ2-3; tentatively, D is TRBD2 (6 bases). Germline assignment: CDR1 MDHEN and CDR2 SYDVKM. The CDR3 spans 16 residues. The germline V and J ends were trimmed by 1 base and 0 bases, with 11 bases remaining between them. CDR3 DNA sequence: TGTGCCAGCAGTTTATATCCCGGGACTAGCACAGATACGCAGTATTTT. Protein sequence: CASSLYPGTSTDTQYF. The full variable domain, rest sourced from reference TRBV28 and TRBJ2-3, is DVKVTQSSRYLVKRTGEKVFLECVQDMDHENMFWYRQDPGLGLRLIYFSYDVKMKEKGDIPEGYSVSREKKERFSLILESASTNQTSMYLCASSLYPGTSTDTQYFGPGTRLTVL.

The rearrangement uses TRBV19 and TRBJ2-5; D is ambiguous. The assigned J gene may be wrong: the sequence end matches TRBJ2-7 better. CDR1 is LNHDA, CDR2 SQIVND, per germline (reference sequence). CDR3 length equals 14 residues. The CDR3 sequence: CASSIEVGSYEQYF. The CDR3 DNA sequence: TGTGCCAGTAGTATAGAGGTCGGGTCCTACGAGCAGTACTTC.

The chain carries TRBV28 and TRBJ2-7; D perhaps matches TRBD2 (5 bases). The ends were cut back, 2 bases at V and 1 base at J, with 15 bases in the middle. This CDR3 is built from 16 residues. Germline V gene sequence: CDR1 MDHEN, CDR2 SYDVKM. The chain's CDR3 is CASSLPPRTSSYEQYF. The CDR3 nucleotides are TGTGCCAGCAGTTTACCTCCGAGAACTAGTTCCTACGAGCAGTACTTC.

The chain has TRBV28 and TRBJ1-5, with 7 bases aligning to TRBD1. This CDR3 has 19 amino acids. J lost 3 bases, V lost 3 bases, and 17 bases had no gene match. Germline V lookup: CDR1 MDHEN, CDR2 SYDVKM. CDR3 sequence reads: CASSFLGQFSGLFNQPQHF. The CDR3 DNA follows: TGTGCCAGCAGTTTTCTGGGACAGTTCTCCGGCCTTTTCAATCAGCCCCAGCATTTT.

The chain recombines TRBV29-1 with TRBJ2-7; no reliable D call. Trimming removed 3 bases from V and 3 bases from J, with 6 bases in between. Germline CDR1 SQVTM, CDR2 ANQGSEA. CDR3 size: 11 residues. CDR3 nucleotide sequence: TGCAGCGTTGAGGAGCTCTACGAGCAGTACTTC. It yields the protein CSVEELYEQYF.

This rearrangement joins TRBV27 to TRBJ2-7; D uncertain. V lost 8 bases, J lost 3 bases, and 8 bases lay in between. Germline loops: CDR1 MNHEY, CDR2 SMNVEV (reference sequence). The CDR3 consists of 11 residues. The CDR3 DNA reads as TGTGCCAGCGGGTCGAACTACGAGCAGTACTTC. The encoded protein is CASGSNYEQYF.

The rearrangement uses TRBV5-4 and TRBJ2-1; 7 positions agree with TRBD2. V shed 5 bases and J 5 bases; nucleotides not matched to a gene: 7. There are 14 residues in the CDR3. The V gene's germline CDR1 is SGHNT and CDR2 YYREEE (reference sequence). CDR3 loop: CASSRPGLNNEQFF. DNA for the CDR3: TGTGCCAGCAGTCGACCGGGACTAAACAATGAGCAGTTCTTC.

This clone was recorded only once. V is TRBV5-4 and J is TRBJ2-1; no clear D. The CDR3 spans 11 residues. Trimming took off 4 bases at V and 5 bases at J, with 4 bases between the two ends. Germline-derived CDR1 and CDR2 are SGHNT and YYREEE (reference sequence). CDR3 nucleotide sequence: TGTGCCAGCAGCGTTCACAATGAGCAGTTCTTC. Protein sequence: CASSVHNEQFF.

V gene TRBV5-5 combines with J gene TRBJ1-4, with D perhaps TRBD1 (6 bases). The CDR3 runs to 18 residues. Germline CDR1 and CDR2: SGHKS and YYEKEE (reference sequence). Trimming removed 3 bases at V and 0 bases at J, with 18 bases between. The DNA for the CDR3 is TGTGCCAGCAGCTGGGGATTCCGGGACACCACAACTAATGAAAAACTGTTTTTT. It yields the protein CASSWGFRDTTTNEKLFF.

The V and J genes are TRBV28 and TRBJ1-2, with D possibly being TRBD1 (6 bases). Germline CDR1 is MDHEN and CDR2 is SYDVKM. Between the trimmed V and J ends, which lost 3 bases and 4 bases, there was a span of 15 bases. The CDR3 is made up of 15 amino acids. This CDR3 is CASSFGLQGSYGYTF. As DNA, the CDR3 is TGTGCCAGCAGTTTCGGATTACAGGGTAGCTATGGCTACACCTTC.

The chain links TRBV7-9 to TRBJ1-2; the match to TRBD1 covers 7 bases. Germline assignment: CDR1 SEHNR and CDR2 FQNEAQ (reference sequence). Germline trimming cut 1 base from V and 9 bases from J; bases unmatched to any gene: 5. The CDR3 loop spans 13 amino acids. CDR3 coding DNA: TGTGCCAGCAGCTTAGGAGGACAGGATAGCTACACCTTC. Protein: CASSLGGQDSYTF.

The J gene is TRBJ2-1, the V gene TRBV28, with D tentatively TRBD2 (5 bases). Germline lookup yields CDR1 MDHEN and CDR2 SYDVKM. The CDR3 contains 13 residues. V lost 9 bases and J lost 2, with 11 bases in between. CDR3 amino acids: CASSGSTYNEQFF. As DNA, the CDR3 is TGTGCCAGTAGTGGGAGCACCTACAATGAGCAGTTCTTC.

The genes are TRBV27 and TRBJ1-2; 10 positions agree with TRBD1. CDR1 is MNHEY, CDR2 SMNVEV, per germline (reference sequence). V was clipped by 8 bases and J by 7 bases; unmatched bases: 10. This CDR3 region has 14 residues. CDR3 DNA: TGTGCCAGCCGACCCGGGACAGGGGTTGGTGGCTACACCTTC. As protein: CASRPGTGVGGYTF.